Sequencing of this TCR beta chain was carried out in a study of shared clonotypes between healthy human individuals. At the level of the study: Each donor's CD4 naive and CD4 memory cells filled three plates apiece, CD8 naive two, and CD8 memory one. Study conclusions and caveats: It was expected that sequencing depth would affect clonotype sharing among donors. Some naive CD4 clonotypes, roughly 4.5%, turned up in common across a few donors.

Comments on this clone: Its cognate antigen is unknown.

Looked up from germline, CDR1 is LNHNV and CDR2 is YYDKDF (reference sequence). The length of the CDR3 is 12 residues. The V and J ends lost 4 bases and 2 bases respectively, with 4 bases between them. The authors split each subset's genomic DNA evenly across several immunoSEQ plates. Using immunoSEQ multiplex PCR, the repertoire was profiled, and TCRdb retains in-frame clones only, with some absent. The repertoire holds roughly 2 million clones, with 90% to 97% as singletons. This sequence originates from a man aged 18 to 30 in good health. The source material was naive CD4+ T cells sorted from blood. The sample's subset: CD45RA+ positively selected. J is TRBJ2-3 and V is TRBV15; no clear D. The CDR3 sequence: CATSKDTDTQYF. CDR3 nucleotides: TGTGCCACCAGCAAAGACACAGATACGCAGTATTTT.